The 30 T cell receptor beta chains given below trace back to one sample, sequenced in a study of T-cell memory formation after mild COVID-19. MiXCR, applied by TCRdb to the 5' RACE reads, yields one record per CDR3 protein. Among roughly 110,000 distinct CDR3 sequences, 13% to 15% were seen once, and the ten largest hold less than 45%. The sequencing input was PBMCs or a T cell subset sorted from them (not recorded which). These receptors all stem from a man aged 18-30 years who had mild COVID-19 (a few samples of this study predate the infection). Cell type and time point are not known.

J is TRBJ1-1 and V is TRBV6-2 or TRBV6-3; no clear D. Trimming shortened V by 1 base and J by 5 bases, and 11 bases separated the two germline ends. CDR1 is MNHEY, CDR2 SVGEGT, per germline. The CDR3 runs 14 residues. The CDR3 loop is CASSYYPERTEAFF. CDR3 coding DNA: TGTGCCAGCAGTTACTATCCCGAGAGGACTGAAGCTTTCTTT.

At least ten counts were recorded for this clonotype. The rearrangement joins TRBV27 to TRBJ2-5; D might be TRBD1 (6 bases). The germline V gene has CDR1 MNHEY and CDR2 SMNVEV (reference sequence). There are 13 residues in the CDR3. With 3 bases removed from V and 4 bases from J, the gap between germline ends came to 9 bases. The CDR3 region is CASSFSRGETQYF. The CDR3, as DNA: TGTGCCAGCAGTTTCTCCAGGGGAGAGACCCAGTACTTC.

This clonotype was recorded a few times. The chain uses TRBV3-1 and TRBJ2-5; possible D gene TRBD1, 5 bases. Between the trimmed V and J ends, which lost 0 bases and 5 bases, there was a span of 13 bases. The CDR3 loop spans 15 amino acids. Germline-derived CDR1 and CDR2 are LGHDT and YNNKEL (reference sequence). The CDR3 loop reads CASSQDLGLRETQYF. The CDR3 region has the DNA TGTGCCAGCAGCCAAGATTTGGGGCTAAGGGAGACCCAGTACTTC.

This clonotype was seen only a few times. The chain recombines TRBV29-1 with TRBJ1-1; 9 nucleotides match TRBD1. Losses at the gene ends were 1 base for V and 1 base for J; bases not matched to a gene: 1. Germline V gene sequence: CDR1 SQVTM, CDR2 ANQGSEA. This CDR3 region has 14 residues. The CDR3: CSVEAGQGNTEAFF. CDR3 bases: TGCAGCGTTGAAGCGGGACAGGGGAACACTGAAGCTTTCTTT.

This clonotype appeared a few times. The V call is TRBV11-2, the J call TRBJ2-7, with 13 positions matching TRBD2. CDR1 is SGHAT, CDR2 FQNNGV, per germline. The ends lost 5 bases at V and 3 bases at J; junction bases unmatched: 7. The CDR3 is 16 amino acids. Written as DNA, the CDR3 is TGTGCCAGCAGCCATATCGGACTAGCGGGGGTCTACGAGCAGTACTTC. Its protein product is CASSHIGLAGVYEQYF.

V is TRBV6-2 or TRBV6-3 and J is TRBJ2-1, with D perhaps TRBD1 (5 bases). Germline CDR1 and CDR2: MNHEY and SVGEGT. V was cut by 8 bases and J by 8 bases, with 10 bases left in between. The CDR3 covers 11 residues. CDR3 nucleotides: TGTGCCAGCGAAAGGGGTCATGAGCAGTTCTTC. It specifies CASERGHEQFF.

This clonotype was counted ten times or more. The chain carries TRBV4-3 and TRBJ2-3; 8 bases match TRBD1. The length of the CDR3 is 15 residues. After removal of 1 base from V and 2 bases from J, the junction contained 2 bases not matched to a gene. CDR1 LGHNA and CDR2 YSLEER come from the germline V gene. In nucleotides, the CDR3 is TGCGCCAGCAGCCAAGGACAGGGGCACACAGATACGCAGTATTTT. Its protein is CASSQGQGHTDTQYF.

In its sample, this clonotype was seen many times. This chain's CDR3 is CASSQGAGGLDTQYF. DNA of the CDR3: TGCGCCAGCAGCCAAGGAGCGGGGGGGCTTGATACGCAGTATTTT. This chain uses TRBV4-3 with TRBJ2-3; TRBD2 aligns across 10 bases. The trim removed 1 base at V and 6 bases at J, leaving 4 bases unmatched. CDR3 size: 15 residues. CDR1 is LGHNA and CDR2 is YSLEER in the germline V gene.

The chain combines TRBV6-5 with TRBJ1-2, with a tentative D call TRBD1 (6 bases). Trimming removed 6 bases at V and 2 bases at J, with 10 bases between. Germline V gives CDR1 MNHEY, CDR2 SVGAGI. The CDR3 consists of 13 residues. The CDR3 DNA reads as TGTGCCAGCAGATCGGGGGCCAACTATGGCTACACCTTC. Translation: CASRSGANYGYTF.

This clonotype was counted between two and nine times. The rearrangement uses TRBV3-1 and TRBJ2-5; D remains ambiguous. The CDR3 runs to 17 residues. Germline CDR1 reads LGHDT; CDR2 reads YNNKEL (reference sequence). With 4 bases removed from V and 1 base from J, the gap between germline ends came to 19 bases. The CDR3 bases are TGTGCCAGCAGCCCGCCCCCTGCCGGACCAAGCCAAGAGACCCAGTACTTC. It translates to CASSPPPAGPSQETQYF.

The CDR3 loop is CASRPTGGPEAFF. The CDR3 region has the DNA TGCGCCAGCAGGCCTACAGGGGGCCCTGAAGCTTTCTTT. This chain uses TRBV5-1 with TRBJ1-1; TRBD1 matches at 9 bases. V shed 5 bases and J 6 bases; nucleotides not matched to a gene: 5. The CDR3 extends over 13 amino acids. Germline CDR1 and CDR2: SGHRS and YFSETQ.

This chain joins TRBV4-3 and TRBJ2-1; TRBD1 aligns across 8 bases. The trim removed 0 bases at V and 2 bases at J, leaving 3 bases unmatched. This CDR3 contains 16 residues. CDR1 and CDR2 (germline): LGHNA, YSLEER. The CDR3 coding sequence is TGCGCCAGCAGCCAAGACGCAGGGGGCCCCTACAATGAGCAGTTCTTC. Encoded protein: CASSQDAGGPYNEQFF.

This clonotype was seen a handful of times. The chain employs TRBV11-2 and TRBJ2-3, with 12 bases that match TRBD2. CDR1 and CDR2 from the germline V gene are SGHAT and FQNNGV. V trimming: 4 bases; J trimming: 2 bases; junction bases outside the gene matches: 10. CDR3 size: 18 residues. The CDR3 nucleotides read TGTGCCAGCAGCTCAAATCCTGGACTAGCGGGGCCCACAGATACGCAGTATTTT. This sequence encodes CASSSNPGLAGPTDTQYF.

The chain combines TRBV7-9 with TRBJ2-7, with TRBD1 identical over 10 bases. Looked up from germline, CDR1 is SEHNR and CDR2 is FQNEAQ (reference sequence). Trimming removed 5 bases from V and 6 bases from J; junction bases left unmatched: 7. The CDR3 has 14 amino acids. The CDR3 region has the DNA TGTGCCAGCAGCCCTCGGGACAGGGGATCCGAGCAGTACTTC. Amino acid sequence: CASSPRDRGSEQYF.

The table lists this clonotype with a few counts. The chain is built from TRBV7-6 and TRBJ2-3, with 9 bases matching TRBD2. The CDR3 is 16 amino acids. The ends lost 1 base at V and 2 bases at J; junction bases unmatched: 4. Germline V gives CDR1 SGHVS, CDR2 FNYEAQ. CDR3 amino acids: CASSLGSGGLTDTQYF. For the CDR3, the DNA is TGTGCCAGCAGCTTAGGTAGCGGGGGACTCACAGATACGCAGTATTTT.

V is TRBV9 and J is TRBJ2-5; a possible D gene is TRBD2 (8 bases). Germline V gene lookup returns CDR1 SGDLS and CDR2 YYNGEE. The CDR3 sequence is 15 residues long. V was clipped by 3 bases and J by 5 bases, with 17 bases between them. CDR3 DNA sequence: TGTGCCAGCAGCGAGGGGGCGGGAGGTTTGGAGACCCAGTACTTC. Its protein product is CASSEGAGGLETQYF. Full variable domain (outside the CDR3, taken from reference TRBV9 and TRBJ2-5): DSGVTQTPKHLITATGQRVTLRCSPRSGDLSVYWYQQSLDQGLQFLIQYYNGEERAKGNILERFSAQQFPDLHSELNLSSLELGDSALYFCASSEGAGGLETQYFGPGTRLLVL.

This clonotype was observed a few times. The V and J genes are TRBV7-9 and TRBJ2-7, with 8 bases matching TRBD1. There are 14 residues in the CDR3. V lost 1 base to trimming and J lost 3 bases; unmatched junction nucleotides: 2. CDR1 is SEHNR and CDR2 is FQNEAQ in the germline V gene (reference sequence). CDR3 amino acids: CASSLGTGRYEQYF. In DNA, the CDR3 is TGTGCCAGCAGCTTAGGGACAGGGCGCTACGAGCAGTACTTC.

This sequence joins TRBV9 and TRBJ2-7; 9 nucleotides agree with TRBD2. After removal of 2 bases from V and 2 bases from J, the junction contained 2 bases not matched to a gene. Germline CDR1 reads SGDLS; CDR2 reads YYNGEE. CDR3 size: 14 residues. CDR3 coding DNA: TGTGCCAGCAGCGTTAGCGGGGGCCCCTACGAGCAGTACTTC. Protein sequence: CASSVSGGPYEQYF.

This clonotype was detected only a few times. The genes are TRBV6-5 and TRBJ1-5; D not resolved. CDR1 and CDR2 from the germline V gene are MNHEY and SVGAGI. V was trimmed by 0 bases and J by 8 bases, leaving 14 bases between them. The CDR3 covers 15 residues. The chain's CDR3 is CASSYSRGTTEPQHF. CDR3 nucleotide sequence: TGTGCCAGCAGTTACTCGCGAGGCACGACCGAGCCCCAGCATTTT.

This sequence joins TRBV12-3 or TRBV12-4 and TRBJ2-3, with unresolved D. Trimming stripped 7 bases from V and 7 bases from J, with 15 bases between. The CDR3 sequence is 13 residues long. Written as DNA, the CDR3 is TGTGCCAGCACCTGGCCGGGTCCCAATACGCAGTATTTT. This sequence encodes CASTWPGPNTQYF.

V usage is TRBV5-5 and J usage is TRBJ2-3; no reliable D call. Germline CDR1 SGHKS, CDR2 YYEKEE (reference sequence). The V gene lost 0 bases and the J gene lost 2 bases, with 10 bases spanning the gap. This CDR3 is 15 amino acids long. The CDR3 loop reads CASSLAAYITDTQYF. DNA for the CDR3: TGTGCCAGCAGCTTGGCCGCATACATCACAGATACGCAGTATTTT.

There are a few counts of this clonotype. The rearrangement uses TRBV20-1 and TRBJ2-7; D uncertain. This CDR3 has 16 amino acids. The germline V gene has CDR1 DFQATT and CDR2 SNEGSKA (reference sequence). The ends were cut back, 5 bases at V and 0 bases at J, with 20 bases in the middle. This CDR3 is CSAQPDPPSGSYEQYF. DNA for the CDR3: TGCAGTGCTCAACCTGACCCCCCTTCAGGCTCCTACGAGCAGTACTTC.

V and J are TRBV6-2 or TRBV6-3 and TRBJ1-1, with 8 nucleotides matching TRBD1. The germline gives CDR1 MNHEY, CDR2 SVGEGT. The CDR3 loop spans 12 amino acids. The V segment lost 7 bases and the J segment 6 bases; nucleotides outside the gene matches: 4. Written as DNA, the CDR3 is TGTGCCAGCACCCTCAGGGGGCCTGAAGCTTTCTTT. Translated: CASTLRGPEAFF.

The chain carries TRBV4-3 and TRBJ2-1, with 10 bases that match TRBD1. The V segment lost 2 bases and the J segment 8 bases; nucleotides outside the gene matches: 21. Germline CDR1 reads LGHNA; CDR2 reads YSLEER. This CDR3 comprises 20 residues. The CDR3 sequence: CASSQNVHRRGQGVVDEQFF. The CDR3 bases are TGCGCCAGCAGCCAAAACGTCCATCGAAGAGGACAGGGGGTTGTGGATGAGCAGTTCTTC.

This clonotype was seen more than once but under ten times. The chain combines TRBV4-3 with TRBJ2-2; TRBD1 matches 7 bases. The CDR3 is 16 amino acids. Per germline, CDR1 LGHNA and CDR2 YSLEER. V lost 3 bases to trimming and J lost 5 bases; unmatched junction nucleotides: 9. CDR3 residues: CASSQDQGRGTGELFF. In DNA form, the CDR3 reads TGCGCCAGCAGCCAGGATCAGGGCAGGGGGACCGGGGAGCTGTTTTTT.

V is TRBV5-1 and J is TRBJ2-1, with 12 bases fitting TRBD1. The length of the CDR3 is 16 residues. Losses at the gene ends were 3 bases for V and 2 bases for J; bases not matched to a gene: 3. CDR1 SGHRS and CDR2 YFSETQ come from the germline V gene. The CDR3 nucleotides read TGCGCCAGCAGCTGGGGACAGGGGGCTACCTACAATGAGCAGTTCTTC. Amino acids: CASSWGQGATYNEQFF.

V and J are TRBV28 and TRBJ2-2; 7 bases fit TRBD1. V lost 6 bases and J lost 3; bases outside the gene matches: 10. The CDR3 covers 16 residues. Germline CDR1 is MDHEN and CDR2 is SYDVKM. The DNA of the CDR3 is TGTGCCAGCAGACCACCTAGGGACAGCTACACCGGGGAGCTGTTTTTT. This gives the protein CASRPPRDSYTGELFF.

The V call is TRBV12-3 or TRBV12-4, the J call TRBJ1-3, with D possibly being TRBD1 (6 bases). The V and J ends lost 5 bases and 0 bases respectively, with 11 bases between them. The length of the CDR3 is 15 residues. The CDR3: CASSADRTSGNTIYF. The CDR3 DNA follows: TGTGCCAGCAGTGCCGACAGGACCTCTGGAAACACCATATATTTT.

This clonotype was seen ten or more times. The V gene is TRBV12-3 or TRBV12-4, the J gene TRBJ1-1; D gene ambiguous. There are 13 residues in the CDR3. Trimming left V 8 bases short and J 1 base short, with 11 bases between. The CDR3 reads CASGPGPNTEAFF. The CDR3 DNA reads as TGTGCCAGCGGGCCAGGCCCGAACACTGAAGCTTTCTTT.

The sample holds many counts of this clonotype. This sequence joins TRBV7-2 and TRBJ2-4; no firm D call. V gave up 0 bases and J gave up 13 bases, with 13 bases separating them. Germline V lookup: CDR1 SGHTA, CDR2 FQGNSA. The CDR3 totals 13 residues. The CDR3 loop reads CASSLAYGPFQYF. The CDR3 DNA reads TGTGCCAGCAGCTTAGCTTACGGCCCTTTCCAGTACTTC.